The 31 T cell receptor beta chains below were found in one sample sequenced in a study of cytomegalovirus exposure and HLA in healthy donors. The PCR employed 60 Vbeta primers together with 13 Jbeta primers. Method: immunoSEQ multiplex PCR; TCRdb's copy keeps in-frame clones and lacks some. Of around 170,000 clones detected, around 77% appear once; the ten largest clones hold 2% to 2.5%. Material for sequencing was PBMCs. These receptors were obtained from a man aged 55 to 70 in good health and CMV-seronegative.

The V call is TRBV6-5, the J call TRBJ1-1; TRBD1 aligns across 7 bases. The V gene end was trimmed by 7 bases and the J gene end by 0 bases; junction bases not matched to a gene: 2. Germline V lookup: CDR1 MNHEY, CDR2 SVGAGI. This CDR3 region has 13 residues. CDR3 nucleotide sequence: TGTGCCAGCAATAGGGGGCTGAACACTGAAGCTTTCTTT. Encoded protein: CASNRGLNTEAFF.

The rearrangement uses TRBV5-4 and TRBJ2-3; 9 positions match TRBD2. There are 16 residues in the CDR3. Trimming at V came to 3 bases and at J to 5 bases, leaving 10 bases not matched to a gene. Germline V CDR1 and CDR2: SGHNT, YYREEE (reference sequence). This CDR3 reads CASSSGLAQVLDTQYF. In nucleotides, the CDR3 is TGTGCCAGCAGCTCGGGACTAGCTCAGGTCCTAGATACGCAGTATTTT.

In its sample, this clone was seen once. The chain couples TRBV4-2 to TRBJ2-2, with TRBD2 matching 12 bases. The CDR3 has 15 residues. Germline values: CDR1 LGHNA, CDR2 YNFKEQ. V was clipped by 4 bases and J by 4 bases; unmatched bases: 1. CDR3: CASSRTSGTTGELFF. CDR3 sequence (DNA): TGTGCCAGCAGCCGGACTAGCGGGACCACCGGGGAGCTGTTTTTT.

A few counts support this clone. The chain combines TRBV9 with TRBJ1-2, with D perhaps TRBD1 (5 bases). The CDR3 runs to 16 residues. From germline, CDR1 is SGDLS and CDR2 YYNGEE. V lost 1 base to trimming and J lost 4 bases, with 17 bases between them. The CDR3 region is CASSVTAGDGSYGYTF. The CDR3 DNA sequence: TGTGCCAGCAGCGTAACGGCGGGGGACGGTAGCTATGGCTACACCTTC.

This clone is a singleton in its sample. At one boundary the junction diverges from the germline segment, which might be a read error. The chain employs TRBV29-1 and TRBJ1-2; 8 bases agree with TRBD1. The CDR3 runs to 12 residues. CDR1 is SQVTM and CDR2 is ANQGSEA in the germline V gene. Here the CDR3 DNA reads TGCAGCGTACAGGGGGAAACCGGGGGCTACCCCTTC. As protein: CSVQGETGGYPF.

This rearrangement joins TRBV2 to TRBJ2-2, with D possibly being TRBD1 (5 bases). Trimming took 1 base from V and 6 from J, leaving 18 bases between them. CDR3 length: 17 residues. Germline-derived CDR1 and CDR2 are SNHLY and FYNNEI. The CDR3 nucleotides are TGTGCCAGCAGTGAAGTTCCGACAGCTATGACCGCCGGGGAGCTGTTTTTT. The encoded protein is CASSEVPTAMTAGELFF.

This chain links TRBV25-1 with TRBJ2-4; TRBD2 is a possible D gene (6 bases). The CDR3 is 14 amino acids. Per the germline V gene, CDR1 is MGHDK and CDR2 is SYGVNS. Deletions cut 3 bases from V and 10 bases from J, with 16 bases between. In DNA form, the CDR3 reads TGTGCCAGCAGTGAGAGGGACCCCCGGGGGATTCAGTACTTC. Its translation is CASSERDPRGIQYF.

The chain is built from TRBV7-2 and TRBJ2-7; D is perhaps TRBD1 (6 bases). Germline CDR1 reads SGHTA; CDR2 reads FQGNSA. The V end lost 6 bases, the J end lost 2 bases, and 14 bases lay between the germline ends. This CDR3 spans 14 amino acids. CDR3 protein: CASSRGGKPYEQYF. CDR3 nucleotide sequence: TGTGCCAGCAGTCGAGGGGGAAAGCCCTACGAGCAGTACTTC.

The rearrangement links TRBV7-8 to TRBJ2-3, with 13 bases matching TRBD2. CDR3 size: 18 residues. V dropped 6 bases and J dropped 7; count of bases not matched to a gene: 16. Germline V lookup: CDR1 SGHVS, CDR2 FQNEAQ. CDR3 bases: TGTGCCAGCAGTCCTACCCCGGCGACTAGCGGGGGGCCATATACGCAGTATTTT. Protein product: CASSPTPATSGGPYTQYF.

The rearrangement uses TRBV7-2 and TRBJ2-7, with a tentative D call TRBD2 (6 bases). The length of the CDR3 is 13 residues. V was cut by 6 bases and J by 3 bases, with 12 bases left in between. Germline lookup yields CDR1 SGHTA and CDR2 FQGNSA. The CDR3 region is CASSPGTGYEQYF. CDR3 DNA sequence: TGTGCCAGCAGTCCCGGGACTGGCTACGAGCAGTACTTC.

This clone was observed a single time. The rearrangement links TRBV9 to TRBJ2-2, with D maybe TRBD2 (6 bases). V was trimmed by 1 base and J by 4 bases, leaving 17 bases between them. Germline V gene data show CDR1 as SGDLS and CDR2 as YYNGEE. This CDR3 spans 17 amino acids. The CDR3 DNA sequence: TGTGCCAGCAGCGTATCGCATCTCGCCGGGGGCACCGGGGAGCTGTTTTTT. Its protein product is CASSVSHLAGGTGELFF. Looking up the rest from reference TRBV9 and TRBJ2-2 gives the full variable domain: DSGVTQTPKHLITATGQRVTLRCSPRSGDLSVYWYQQSLDQGLQFLIQYYNGEERAKGNILERFSAQQFPDLHSELNLSSLELGDSALYFCASSVSHLAGGTGELFFGEGSRLTVL.

The J gene is TRBJ1-2, the V gene TRBV19; TRBD1 matches at 7 bases. V lost 1 base and J lost 2; bases outside the gene matches: 4. CDR1 LNHDA and CDR2 SQIVND come from the germline V gene (reference sequence). The CDR3 length is 15 residues. CDR3 protein: CASSIVGTENYGYTF. The CDR3 DNA follows: TGTGCCAGTAGTATAGTGGGGACAGAGAACTATGGCTACACCTTC.

This clone was recorded only once. The chain uses TRBV10-1 and TRBJ2-3; 9 bases are shared with TRBD2. The CDR3 has 20 residues. With V trimmed by 9 bases and J by 1 base, 23 bases remained unmatched. Germline V lookup: CDR1 WNHNN, CDR2 SYGVQD (reference sequence). Written as DNA, the CDR3 is TGCGCCAGAGGGAGGGAGGGTAGCGGGGGTCAAAGTCCCTGCACAGATACGCAGTATTTT. Protein sequence: CARGREGSGGQSPCTDTQYF.

This chain connects TRBV13 to TRBJ1-1; no firm D call. The CDR3 loop spans 12 amino acids. V was clipped by 0 bases and J by 5 bases, with 4 bases between them. Per the germline V gene, CDR1 is PRHDT and CDR2 is FYEKMQ (reference sequence). CDR3 sequence (DNA): TGTGCCAGCAGCTTAGGTGTAACTGAAGCTTTCTTT. It codes for CASSLGVTEAFF. Together with reference TRBV13 and TRBJ1-1, the CDR3 gives the full variable domain: AAGVIQSPRHLIKEKRETATLKCYPIPRHDTVYWYQQGPGQDPQFLISFYEKMQSDKGSIPDRFSAQQFSDYHSELNMSSLELGDSALYFCASSLGVTEAFFGQGTRLTVV.

The J gene is TRBJ2-3, the V gene TRBV14; TRBD1 might be the D (6 bases). V dropped 4 bases and J dropped 3 bases, with 8 bases sitting between them. This CDR3 spans 13 amino acids. The germline CDR1 and CDR2 sequences are SGHDN and FVKESK. CDR3 nucleotides: TGTGCCAGCAGCCTCCAGGGGACAGATACGCAGTATTTT. Translated, it gives CASSLQGTDTQYF.

The rearrangement links TRBV13 to TRBJ1-2, with D possibly TRBD1 on 6 matching bases. This CDR3 is built from 15 residues. Trimming pared 4 bases from V and 7 bases from J, leaving 19 bases between. Germline V CDR1 and CDR2: PRHDT, FYEKMQ (reference sequence). The CDR3, as DNA: TGTGCCAGCAGCTCCCCTTTGGAGACAGGCGGTGGCTACACCTTC. Protein: CASSSPLETGGGYTF.

As regards this clone: No conserved phenylalanine or tryptophan ends this CDR3, so it is likely a read error. The chain combines TRBV4-2 with TRBJ1-2; a possible D gene is TRBD1 (6 bases). The CDR3 is made up of 19 amino acids. Trimming removed 0 bases at V and 2 bases at J, with 22 bases between. Germline V gives CDR1 LGHNA, CDR2 YNFKEQ. CDR3 nucleotide sequence: TGTGCCAGCAGCCAAGATGGGCGGTCGGACAGCACAGTAAACTATGGCTACACCCTC. Residues: CASSQDGRSDSTVNYGYTL.

The chain links TRBV27 to TRBJ2-3; 10 bases are shared with TRBD2. This CDR3 region has 17 residues. The V segment lost 2 bases and the J segment 4 bases; nucleotides outside the gene matches: 9. Germline V gives CDR1 MNHEY, CDR2 SMNVEV (reference sequence). The CDR3 region is CASSLGAGTSAADTQYF. DNA of the CDR3: TGTGCCAGCAGTTTAGGGGCCGGGACTAGCGCTGCAGATACGCAGTATTTT.

The chain links TRBV10-2 to TRBJ2-7; D may be TRBD1 (6 bases). Trimming took 7 bases from V and 1 from J, leaving 14 bases between them. Germline-derived CDR1 and CDR2 are WSHSY and SAAADI. The CDR3 runs 14 residues. The CDR3 region is CASNPQGQSYEQYF. CDR3 coding DNA: TGCGCCAGCAATCCACAGGGCCAATCCTACGAGCAGTACTTC.

The V and J genes are TRBV4-1 and TRBJ2-7; TRBD1 might be the D (5 bases). Germline CDR1 is MGHRA and CDR2 is YSYEKL. The CDR3 contains 14 residues. V gave up 7 bases and J gave up 0 bases, with 13 bases separating them. CDR3 sequence: CASTHDTGSYEQYF. The CDR3 coding sequence is TGCGCCAGCACCCACGACACAGGCTCCTACGAGCAGTACTTC.

This clone has more than one count but fewer than ten. Other DNA sequences in the sample encode the same CDR3. This chain links TRBV5-4 with TRBJ2-1; D call uncertain. Germline V CDR1 and CDR2: SGHNT, YYREEE (reference sequence). This CDR3 is 11 amino acids long. The V gene lost 4 bases and the J gene lost 4 bases, with 3 bases spanning the gap. Here the CDR3 DNA reads TGTGCCAGCAGCCAATACAATGAGCAGTTCTTC. Protein: CASSQYNEQFF. The whole variable domain, remainder taken from reference TRBV5-4 and TRBJ2-1, is ETGVTQSPTHLIKTRGQQVTLRCSSQSGHNTVSWYQQALGQGPQFIFQYYREEENGRGNFPPRFSGLQFPNYSSELNVNALELDDSALYLCASSQYNEQFFGPGTRLTVL.

The chain carries TRBV29-1 and TRBJ2-3, with 12 bases that match TRBD2. V gave up 4 bases and J gave up 5 bases; unmatched junction bases: 1. Germline V gene lookup returns CDR1 SQVTM and CDR2 ANQGSEA. This CDR3 contains 13 residues. This chain's CDR3 is CSVVGLAGDTQYF. Written as DNA, the CDR3 is TGCAGCGTTGTGGGACTAGCGGGAGATACGCAGTATTTT.

This rearrangement joins TRBV15 to TRBJ2-7; 8 bases align to TRBD2. CDR3 length: 14 amino acids. J lost 3 bases, V lost 6 bases, and 7 bases had no gene match. Germline lookup yields CDR1 LNHNV and CDR2 YYDKDF (reference sequence). The CDR3 sequence is CATRDREGGYEQYF. The CDR3 coding sequence is TGTGCCACCAGGGATCGGGAGGGGGGCTACGAGCAGTACTTC.

This clone appeared a few times. The chain couples TRBV4-3 to TRBJ1-6; 7 nucleotides agree with TRBD1. Trimming took 0 bases from V and 0 from J; bases not matched to a gene: 14. This CDR3 comprises 21 residues. The germline gives CDR1 LGHNA, CDR2 YSLEER. CDR3 sequence: CASSQDLVEGALSSYNSPLHF. CDR3 nucleotides: TGCGCCAGCAGCCAAGATTTAGTTGAGGGGGCCCTCAGCTCCTATAATTCACCCCTCCACTTT.

The chain carries TRBV9 and TRBJ2-6, with 7 bases fitting TRBD2. Germline trimming cut 7 bases from V and 0 bases from J; bases unmatched to any gene: 4. The V gene's germline CDR1 is SGDLS and CDR2 YYNGEE. The CDR3 runs 15 residues. The CDR3 DNA reads TGTGCCAGCTCTGGGGGGGACTCTGGGGCCAACGTCCTGACTTTC. This codes for CASSGGDSGANVLTF. The entire variable domain, with the rest obtained from reference TRBV9 and TRBJ2-6, is as follows: DSGVTQTPKHLITATGQRVTLRCSPRSGDLSVYWYQQSLDQGLQFLIQYYNGEERAKGNILERFSAQQFPDLHSELNLSSLELGDSALYFCASSGGDSGANVLTFGAGSRLTVL.

This clone was recorded only once. The chain combines TRBV2 with TRBJ2-7, with 7 bases lining up with TRBD1. This CDR3 has 15 residues. Looked up from germline, CDR1 is SNHLY and CDR2 is FYNNEI. V lost 4 bases to trimming and J lost 3 bases; unmatched junction nucleotides: 9. As DNA, the CDR3 is TGTGCCAGCAGTGCGTTACAGGGGCAATACTACGAGCAGTACTTC. It is translated as CASSALQGQYYEQYF.

The chain links TRBV7-6 to TRBJ1-1, with a weak D call TRBD1 (5 bases). The CDR3 consists of 15 residues. V gave up 1 base and J gave up 7 bases, with 16 bases separating them. Germline V gene sequence: CDR1 SGHVS, CDR2 FNYEAQ. CDR3 sequence (DNA): TGTGCCAGCAGCTTAGGGGGCGGGGGTCAGGGTGAAGCTTTCTTT. As protein: CASSLGGGGQGEAFF.

J is TRBJ2-7 and V is TRBV14; 7 nucleotides match TRBD1. The CDR3 spans 16 residues. Germline assignment: CDR1 SGHDN and CDR2 FVKESK. The ends lost 3 bases at V and 3 bases at J; junction bases unmatched: 11. The CDR3, as DNA: TGTGCCAGCAGCCAGCCTGAAAGGGACAGTCTCTACGAGCAGTACTTC. Residues: CASSQPERDSLYEQYF.

The CDR3 sequence: CASSIYLGQSSYEQYF. The CDR3 coding sequence is TGTGCCAGCAGCATCTACCTGGGGCAGAGCTCCTACGAGCAGTACTTC. This chain joins TRBV11-2 and TRBJ2-7; D is possibly TRBD1 (5 bases). The germline V gene has CDR1 SGHAT and CDR2 FQNNGV. The CDR3 extends over 16 amino acids. The V end was cut by 5 bases, the J end by 0 bases, with 17 bases between.

The V call is TRBV6-5, the J call TRBJ1-2; D remains ambiguous. This CDR3 has 11 amino acids. CDR1 and CDR2 (germline): MNHEY, SVGAGI. V was clipped by 11 bases and J by 5 bases, with 12 bases between them. This CDR3 reads CAVVSVYGYTF. In nucleotides, the CDR3 is TGTGCCGTAGTTAGTGTGTATGGCTACACCTTC.

This clone turned up a few times. This chain joins TRBV7-3 and TRBJ2-6; the D gene is possibly TRBD1 (5 bases). CDR1 is SGHTA, CDR2 FQGTGA, per germline. V lost 5 bases and J lost 4, with 18 bases in between. The CDR3 is 17 residues long. The CDR3 loop reads CASSPQGGTNGANVLTF. The CDR3, as DNA: TGTGCCAGCAGCCCCCAGGGTGGAACTAACGGGGCCAACGTCCTGACTTTC.